This T cell receptor (beta chain) was identified during a study of blood T cells in healthy people across ages. Ranging in age from about 6 to 90, the donors were healthy Caucasian individuals from Russia. Overall study findings and caveats: Strong correlation linked observed beta diversity and percent naive T cells. Underestimates were what the diversity estimates from one million T cells were considered to be.

Together with a sample-barcoded 5' primer, a J-beta primer mix was included in a second PCR lasting about 7 to 11 cycles. TCRdb re-called the 5' RACE reads with MiXCR, one entry per CDR3 protein. The data contain approximately 690,000 distinct CDR3 sequences, roughly 41% of them singletons. This clonotype was seen a handful of times. Its antigen is still unknown. The sample taken for sequencing was blood. This TCR was sampled from a man at least 80 years old in good health.

The DNA of the CDR3 is TGCAGTGCTGCAGGGGCGGGAATCTACGAGCAGTACTTC. Translating gives CSAAGAGIYEQYF. J is TRBJ2-7 and V is TRBV20-1, with D perhaps matching TRBD1 or TRBD2 (6 bases each). The germline gives CDR1 DFQATT, CDR2 SNEGSKA (reference sequence). This CDR3 is 13 amino acids long. Trimming shortened V by 5 bases and J by 3 bases, and 14 bases separated the two germline ends.